This TCR beta chain was recorded in a study of shared clonotypes between healthy human individuals. Participating donors were healthy, HIV-negative adults free of recent acute infections or vaccinations. The CDR3 has 13 residues. Per the germline V gene, CDR1 is MNHEY and CDR2 is SVGAGI. Trimming shortened V by 7 bases and J by 8 bases, and 14 bases separated the two germline ends. In the case of this clone: Its antigen is not known.

Profiling relied on immunoSEQ multiplex PCR, and the TCRdb table lists in-frame clones only, not all of them. Of over 2 million clones listed, over 85% are singletons. General study points: In having few donors, the study represented limited genetic and exposure-history diversity.

Sequenced sample: naive CD4+ T cells sorted from blood. Subset meaning: CD45RA+ positively selected. The sequence was obtained from a man aged 18 to 29 in good health. The V call is TRBV6-5, the J call TRBJ2-2; D not certain. In DNA form, the CDR3 reads TGTGCCAGCAAATCCGTTGGCAAAGGGGAGCTGTTTTTT. This translates into CASKSVGKGELFF.